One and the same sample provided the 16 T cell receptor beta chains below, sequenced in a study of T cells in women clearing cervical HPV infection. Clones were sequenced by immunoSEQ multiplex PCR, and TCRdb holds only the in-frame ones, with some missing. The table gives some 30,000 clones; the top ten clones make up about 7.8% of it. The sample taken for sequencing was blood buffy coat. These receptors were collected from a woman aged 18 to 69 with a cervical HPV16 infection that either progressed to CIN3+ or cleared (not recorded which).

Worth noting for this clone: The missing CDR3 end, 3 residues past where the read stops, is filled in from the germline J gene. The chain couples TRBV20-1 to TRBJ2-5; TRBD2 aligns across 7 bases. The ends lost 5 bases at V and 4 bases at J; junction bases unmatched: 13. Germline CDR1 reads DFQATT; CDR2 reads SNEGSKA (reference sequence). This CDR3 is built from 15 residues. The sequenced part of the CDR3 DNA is TGCAGTGCTGGGACGGGGGGTTTGGGGGGAGAGACC. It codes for CSAGTGGLGGET. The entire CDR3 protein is CSAGTGGLGGETQYF.

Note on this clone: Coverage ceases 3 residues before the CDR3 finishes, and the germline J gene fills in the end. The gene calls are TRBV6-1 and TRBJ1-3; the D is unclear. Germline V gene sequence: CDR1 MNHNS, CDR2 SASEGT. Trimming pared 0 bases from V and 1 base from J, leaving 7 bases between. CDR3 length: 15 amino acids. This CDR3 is CASSEARHSGNTIYF. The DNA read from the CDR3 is TGTGCCAGCAGTGAAGCTCGACATTCTGGAAACACC.

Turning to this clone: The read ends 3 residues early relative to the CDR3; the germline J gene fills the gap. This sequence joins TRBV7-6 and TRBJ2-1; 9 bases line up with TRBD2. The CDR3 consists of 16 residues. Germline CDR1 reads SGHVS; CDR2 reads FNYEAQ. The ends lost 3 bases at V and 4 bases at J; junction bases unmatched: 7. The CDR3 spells CASSLVGTSIYNEQFF. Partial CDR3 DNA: TGTGCCAGCAGCTTGGTCGGGACTAGCATTTACAATGAG.

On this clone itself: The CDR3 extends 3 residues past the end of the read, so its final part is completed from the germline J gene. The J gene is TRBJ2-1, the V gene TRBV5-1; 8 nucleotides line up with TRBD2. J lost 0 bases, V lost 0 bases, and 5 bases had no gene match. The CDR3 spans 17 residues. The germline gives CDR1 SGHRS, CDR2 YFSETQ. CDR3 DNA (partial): TGCGCCAGCAGCTTGGATGGCGGGGGGCTCTCCTACAATGAG. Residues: CASSLDGGGLSYNE. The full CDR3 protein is CASSLDGGGLSYNEQFF.

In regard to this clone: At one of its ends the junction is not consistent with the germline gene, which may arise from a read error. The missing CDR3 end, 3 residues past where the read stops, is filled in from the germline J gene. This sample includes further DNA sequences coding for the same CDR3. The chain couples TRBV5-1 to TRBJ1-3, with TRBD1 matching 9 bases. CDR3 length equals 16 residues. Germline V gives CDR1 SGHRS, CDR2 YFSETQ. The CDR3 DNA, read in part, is TGCGCCAGCAGCTTGGGGACAGGGGATACGGGAAACACG. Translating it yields CASSLGTGDTGNT. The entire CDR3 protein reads CASSLGTGDTGNTIYF. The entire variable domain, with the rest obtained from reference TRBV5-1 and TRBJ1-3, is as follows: KAGVTQTPRYLIKTRGQQVTLSCSPISGHRSVSWYQQTPGQGLQFLFEYFSETQRNKGNFPGRFSGRQFSNSRSEMNVSTLELGDSALYLCASSLGTGDTGNTIYFGEGSWLTVV.

The CDR3 spells CASSQLAGGADTQYF. Partial CDR3 DNA: TGTGCCAGCAGCCAGCTAGCGGGGGGTGCAGATACG. The J gene is TRBJ2-3, the V gene TRBV14; 11 bases agree with TRBD2. The read stops 3 residues short of the end of the CDR3; the missing end is completed from the germline J gene. Germline values: CDR1 SGHDN, CDR2 FVKESK. The J segment lost 4 bases and the V segment lost 3 bases, leaving 3 bases of the junction unmatched. The length of the CDR3 is 15 residues.

The CDR3 here is CASSYQGQNYGYTF. The CDR3 bases that were read are TGTGCCAGCAGTTACCAGGGACAGAACTATGGC. The J gene is TRBJ1-2, the V gene TRBV6-2 or TRBV6-3, with TRBD1 matching 7 bases. The observed sequence ends 3 residues before the CDR3 terminus, with the missing tail filled in from the germline J gene. The CDR3 length is 14 residues. The trim removed 2 bases at V and 2 bases at J, leaving 2 bases unmatched. Germline values: CDR1 MNHEY, CDR2 SVGEGT.

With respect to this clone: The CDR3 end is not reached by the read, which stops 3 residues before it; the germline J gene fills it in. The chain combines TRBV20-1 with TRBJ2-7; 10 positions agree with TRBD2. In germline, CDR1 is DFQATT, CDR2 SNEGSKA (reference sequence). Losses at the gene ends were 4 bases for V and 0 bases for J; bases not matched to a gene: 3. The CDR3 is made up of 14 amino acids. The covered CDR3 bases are TGCAGTGCTATTTTAGCGGGGGGCTCCTACGAG. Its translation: CSAILAGGSYE. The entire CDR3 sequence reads CSAILAGGSYEQYF.

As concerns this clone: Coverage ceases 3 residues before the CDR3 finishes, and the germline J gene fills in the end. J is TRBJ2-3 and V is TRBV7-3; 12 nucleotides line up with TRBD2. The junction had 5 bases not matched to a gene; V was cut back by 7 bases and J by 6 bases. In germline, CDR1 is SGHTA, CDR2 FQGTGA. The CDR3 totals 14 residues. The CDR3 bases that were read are TGTGCCAGCACCCTAGCGGGAGGGGCTGATACG. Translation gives CASTLAGGADT. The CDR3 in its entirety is CASTLAGGADTQYF.

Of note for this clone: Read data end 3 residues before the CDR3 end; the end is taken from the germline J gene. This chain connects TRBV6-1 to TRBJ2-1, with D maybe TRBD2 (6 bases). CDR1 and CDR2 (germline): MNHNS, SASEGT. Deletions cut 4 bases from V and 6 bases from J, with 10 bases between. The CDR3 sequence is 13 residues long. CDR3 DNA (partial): TGTGCCAGCAGTGCCGGGACTCTCAATGAG. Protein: CASSAGTLNE. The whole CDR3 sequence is CASSAGTLNEQFF.

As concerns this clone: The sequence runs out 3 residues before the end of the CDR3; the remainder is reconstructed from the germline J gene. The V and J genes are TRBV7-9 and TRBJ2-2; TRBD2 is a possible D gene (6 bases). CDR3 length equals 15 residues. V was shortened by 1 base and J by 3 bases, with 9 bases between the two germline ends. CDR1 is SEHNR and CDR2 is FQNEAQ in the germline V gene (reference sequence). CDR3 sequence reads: CASSLEPGDTGELFF. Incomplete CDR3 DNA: TGTGCCAGCAGCTTAGAGCCGGGGGACACCGGGGAG.

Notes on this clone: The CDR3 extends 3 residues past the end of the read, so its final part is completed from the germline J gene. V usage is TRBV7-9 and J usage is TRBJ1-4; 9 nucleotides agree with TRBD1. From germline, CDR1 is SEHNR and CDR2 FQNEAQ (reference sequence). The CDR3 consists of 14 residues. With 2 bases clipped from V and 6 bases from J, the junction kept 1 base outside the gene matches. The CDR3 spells CASSLRTGDEKLFF. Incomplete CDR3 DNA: TGTGCCAGCAGCTTAAGGACAGGGGATGAAAAA.

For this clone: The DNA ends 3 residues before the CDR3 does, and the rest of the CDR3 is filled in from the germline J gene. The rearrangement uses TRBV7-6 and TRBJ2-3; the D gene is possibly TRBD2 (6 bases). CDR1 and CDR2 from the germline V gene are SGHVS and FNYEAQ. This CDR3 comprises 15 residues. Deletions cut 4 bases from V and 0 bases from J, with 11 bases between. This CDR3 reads CASSSGDQSTDTQYF. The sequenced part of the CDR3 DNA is TGTGCCAGCAGCTCGGGGGACCAGAGCACAGATACG. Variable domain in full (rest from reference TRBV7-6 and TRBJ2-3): GAGVSQSPRYKVTKRGQDVALRCDPISGHVSLYWYRQALGQGPEFLTYFNYEAQQDKSGLPNDRFSAERPEGSISTLTIQRTEQRDSAMYRCASSSGDQSTDTQYFGPGTRLTVL.

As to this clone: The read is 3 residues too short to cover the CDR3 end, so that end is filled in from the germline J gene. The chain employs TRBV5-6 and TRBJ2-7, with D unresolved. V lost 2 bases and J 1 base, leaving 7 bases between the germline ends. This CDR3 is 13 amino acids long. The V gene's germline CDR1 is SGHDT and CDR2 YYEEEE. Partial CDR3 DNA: TGTGCCAGCAGCTTCCCGACATCCTACGAG. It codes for CASSFPTSYE. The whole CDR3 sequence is CASSFPTSYEQYF.

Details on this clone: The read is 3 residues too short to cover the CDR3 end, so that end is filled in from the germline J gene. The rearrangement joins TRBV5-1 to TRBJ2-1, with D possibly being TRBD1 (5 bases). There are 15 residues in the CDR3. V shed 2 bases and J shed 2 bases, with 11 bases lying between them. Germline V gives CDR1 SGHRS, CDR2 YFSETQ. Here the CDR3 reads CASSLPSTAYNEQFF. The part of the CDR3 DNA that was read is TGCGCCAGCAGCTTACCGTCGACAGCCTACAATGAG. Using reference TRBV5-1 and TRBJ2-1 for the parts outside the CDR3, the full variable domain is KAGVTQTPRYLIKTRGQQVTLSCSPISGHRSVSWYQQTPGQGLQFLFEYFSETQRNKGNFPGRFSGRQFSNSRSEMNVSTLELGDSALYLCASSLPSTAYNEQFFGPGTRLTVL.

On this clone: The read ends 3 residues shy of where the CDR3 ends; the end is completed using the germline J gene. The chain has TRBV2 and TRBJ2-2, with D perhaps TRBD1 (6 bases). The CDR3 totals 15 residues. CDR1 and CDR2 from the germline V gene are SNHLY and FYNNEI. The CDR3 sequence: CASSEEVRGNSPLFF. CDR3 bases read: TGTGCCAGCAGTGAAGAGGTCAGGGGCAATTCACCG. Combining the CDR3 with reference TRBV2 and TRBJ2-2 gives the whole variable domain EPEVTQTPSHQVTQMGQEVILRCVPISNHLYFYWYRQILGQKVEFLVSFYNNEISEKSEIFDDQFSVERPDGSNFTLKIRSTKLEDSAMYFCASSEEVRGNSPLFFGEGSRLTVL.